This T cell receptor (beta chain) appears in the sequencing data of a study of cytomegalovirus exposure and HLA in healthy donors. This table comes from immunoSEQ multiplex PCR, and its TCRdb copy is limited to in-frame clones, with some not included. The sample records some 98,000 clones, approximately 88% being singletons. CDR3 size: 14 residues. CDR1 is SGHVS and CDR2 is FQNEAQ in the germline V gene. J was trimmed by 2 bases and V by 5 bases; bases with no gene match: 4. Comments on this clone: Antigen: not known.

Study conclusions and caveats: Roughly 170 TCR beta chains were listed as cytomegalovirus-associated.

Source material: PBMCs. The TCR was taken from a woman aged 25 to 39 in good health and CMV-seronegative. This chain joins TRBV7-8 and TRBJ1-2; TRBD1 aligns across 8 bases. Here the CDR3 reads CASSPRTGNYGYTF. The CDR3 DNA is TGTGCCAGCAGCCCTCGGACAGGGAACTATGGCTACACCTTC.